This T cell receptor beta chain stems from a study of response to subunit inactivated influenza vaccine. This clonotype was picked up a small number of times. The antigen remains unidentified. The study's findings and limits: Few new T cells, the authors suggested, are recruited by each seasonal influenza vaccination.

The CDR3 is 12 amino acids. Germline-derived CDR1 and CDR2 are DFQATT and SNEGSKA (reference sequence). One entry per CDR3 protein, called by TCRdb with MiXCR from the RT-PCR reads. This table holds hundreds of thousands of distinct CDR3 sequences, about 15% found once. This specimen consisted of PBMCs from blood, obtained less than 13 days after vaccination. The TCR comes from a middle-aged man who received an inactivated influenza vaccine. The chain recombines TRBV20-1 with TRBJ2-7, with D unclear. CDR3 in DNA: TGCAGCCGAGGACGACAAAACTACGAGCAGTACTTC. This gives the protein CSRGRQNYEQYF.